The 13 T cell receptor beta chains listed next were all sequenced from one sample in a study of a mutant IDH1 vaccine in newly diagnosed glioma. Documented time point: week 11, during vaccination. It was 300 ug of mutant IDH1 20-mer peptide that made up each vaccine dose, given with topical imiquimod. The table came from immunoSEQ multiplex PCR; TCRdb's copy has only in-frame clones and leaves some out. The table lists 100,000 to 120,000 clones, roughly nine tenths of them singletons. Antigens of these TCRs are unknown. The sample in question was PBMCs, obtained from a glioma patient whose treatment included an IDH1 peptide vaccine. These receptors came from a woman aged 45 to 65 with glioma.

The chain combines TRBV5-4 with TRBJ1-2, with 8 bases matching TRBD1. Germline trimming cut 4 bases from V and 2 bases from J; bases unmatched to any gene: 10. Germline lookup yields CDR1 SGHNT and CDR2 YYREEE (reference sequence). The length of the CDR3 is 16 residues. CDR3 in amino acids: CASSAGQAEQNYGYTF. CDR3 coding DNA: TGTGCCAGCAGCGCGGGACAGGCGGAACAAAACTATGGCTACACCTTC. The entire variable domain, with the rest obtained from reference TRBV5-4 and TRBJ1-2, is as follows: ETGVTQSPTHLIKTRGQQVTLRCSSQSGHNTVSWYQQALGQGPQFIFQYYREEENGRGNFPPRFSGLQFPNYSSELNVNALELDDSALYLCASSAGQAEQNYGYTFGSGTRLTVV.

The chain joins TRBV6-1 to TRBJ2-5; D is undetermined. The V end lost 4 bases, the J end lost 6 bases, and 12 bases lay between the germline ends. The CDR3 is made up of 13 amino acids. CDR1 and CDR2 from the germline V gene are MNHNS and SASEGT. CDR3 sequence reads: CASSARSGQTQYF. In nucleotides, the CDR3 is TGTGCCAGCAGTGCCCGGTCCGGGCAGACCCAGTACTTC.

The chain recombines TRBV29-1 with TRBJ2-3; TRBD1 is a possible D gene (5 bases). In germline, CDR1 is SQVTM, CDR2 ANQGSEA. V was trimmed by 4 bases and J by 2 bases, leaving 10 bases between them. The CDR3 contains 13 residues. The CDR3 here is CSVVKGITDTQYF. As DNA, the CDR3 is TGCAGCGTTGTTAAGGGGATCACAGATACGCAGTATTTT.

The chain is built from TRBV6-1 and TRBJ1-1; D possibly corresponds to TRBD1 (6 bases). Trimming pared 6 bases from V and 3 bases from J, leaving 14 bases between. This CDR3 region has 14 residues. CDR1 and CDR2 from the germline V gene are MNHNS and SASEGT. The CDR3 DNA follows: TGTGCCAGCAGGCTCCAGGGGCGCGACACTGAAGCTTTCTTT. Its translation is CASRLQGRDTEAFF.

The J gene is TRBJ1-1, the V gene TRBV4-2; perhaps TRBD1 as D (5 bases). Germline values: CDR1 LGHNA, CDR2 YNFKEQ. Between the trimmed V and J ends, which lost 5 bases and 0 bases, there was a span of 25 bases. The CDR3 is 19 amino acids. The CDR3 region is CASSLAGGVGGILNTEAFF. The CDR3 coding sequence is TGTGCCAGCAGCTTGGCGGGCGGGGTTGGGGGTATATTGAACACTGAAGCTTTCTTT.

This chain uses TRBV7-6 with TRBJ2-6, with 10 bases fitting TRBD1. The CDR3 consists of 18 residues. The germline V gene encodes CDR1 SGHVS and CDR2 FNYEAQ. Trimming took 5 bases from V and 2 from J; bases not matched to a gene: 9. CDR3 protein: CASSEPGQGFAGANVLTF. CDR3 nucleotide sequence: TGTGCCAGCAGCGAACCGGGACAGGGGTTTGCTGGGGCCAACGTCCTGACTTTC.

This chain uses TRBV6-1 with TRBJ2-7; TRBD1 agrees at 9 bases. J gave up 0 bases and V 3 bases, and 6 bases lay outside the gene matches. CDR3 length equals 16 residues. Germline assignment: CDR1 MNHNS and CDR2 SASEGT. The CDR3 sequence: CASSDPKDRGSYEQYF. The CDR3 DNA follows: TGTGCCAGCAGTGACCCCAAGGACAGGGGCTCCTACGAGCAGTACTTC.

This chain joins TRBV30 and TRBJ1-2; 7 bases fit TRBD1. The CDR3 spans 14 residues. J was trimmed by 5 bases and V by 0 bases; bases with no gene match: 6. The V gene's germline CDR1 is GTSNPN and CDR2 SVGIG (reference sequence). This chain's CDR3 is CAWSVGPGGYGYTF. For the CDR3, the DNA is TGTGCCTGGAGTGTGGGGCCAGGGGGGTATGGCTACACCTTC.

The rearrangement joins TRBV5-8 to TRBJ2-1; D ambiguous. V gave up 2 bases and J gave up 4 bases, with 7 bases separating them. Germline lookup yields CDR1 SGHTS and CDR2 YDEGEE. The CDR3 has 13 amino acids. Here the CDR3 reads CASSFDPYNEQFF. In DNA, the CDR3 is TGTGCCAGCAGCTTTGACCCGTACAATGAGCAGTTCTTC. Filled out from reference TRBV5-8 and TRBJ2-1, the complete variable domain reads EAGVTQSPTHLIKTRGQQATLRCSPISGHTSVYWYQQALGLGLQFLLWYDEGEERNRGNFPPRFSGRQFPNYSSELNVNALELEDSALYLCASSFDPYNEQFFGPGTRLTVL.

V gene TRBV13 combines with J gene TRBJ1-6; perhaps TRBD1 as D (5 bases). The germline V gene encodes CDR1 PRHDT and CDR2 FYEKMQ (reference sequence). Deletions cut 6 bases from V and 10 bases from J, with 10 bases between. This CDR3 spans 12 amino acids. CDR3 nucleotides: TGTGCCAGCAGTCTACGGGGGTCACCCCTCCACTTT. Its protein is CASSLRGSPLHF.

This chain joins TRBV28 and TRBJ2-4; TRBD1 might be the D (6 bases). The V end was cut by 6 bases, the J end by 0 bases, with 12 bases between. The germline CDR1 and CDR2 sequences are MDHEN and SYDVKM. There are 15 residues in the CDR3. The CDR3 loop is CASRPGQLAKNIQYF. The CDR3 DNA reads TGTGCCAGCAGACCCGGACAGTTAGCCAAAAACATTCAGTACTTC.

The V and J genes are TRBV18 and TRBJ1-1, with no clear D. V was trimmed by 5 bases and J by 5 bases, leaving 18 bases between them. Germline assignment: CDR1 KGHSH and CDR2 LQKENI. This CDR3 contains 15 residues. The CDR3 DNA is TGTGCCAGCTCAACCGCGGCTCCTGGGCGGACTGAAGCTTTCTTT. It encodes CASSTAAPGRTEAFF. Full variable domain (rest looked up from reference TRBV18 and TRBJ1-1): NAGVMQNPRHLVRRRGQEARLRCSPMKGHSHVYWYRQLPEEGLKFMVYLQKENIIDESGMPKERFSAEFPKEGPSILRIQQVVRGDSAAYFCASSTAAPGRTEAFFGQGTRLTVV.

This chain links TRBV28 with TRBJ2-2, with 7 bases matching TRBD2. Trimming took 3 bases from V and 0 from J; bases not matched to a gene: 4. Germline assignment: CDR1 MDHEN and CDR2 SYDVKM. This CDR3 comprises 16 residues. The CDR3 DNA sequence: TGTGCCAGCAGTTTGGCGGGGGTACCGAACACCGGGGAGCTGTTTTTT. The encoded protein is CASSLAGVPNTGELFF.